These 3 T cell receptor beta chains were sequenced from one sample in a study of T cell responses to AZD1222 COVID-19 vaccine. Only in-frame clones appear in the TCRdb table, and some are missing; sequencing was by immunoSEQ multiplex PCR. The sample contains about 150,000 clones, about 90% of which appear only once. The starting material was peripheral blood, obtained on day 0 of AZD1222 vaccination. The receptor source for this set is an adult in good health.

This clone was seen only once. The rearrangement links TRBV19 to TRBJ2-1; TRBD2 agrees at 10 bases. Germline V gene lookup returns CDR1 LNHDA and CDR2 SQIVND (reference sequence). The J segment lost 4 bases and the V segment lost 10 bases, leaving 4 bases of the junction unmatched. The CDR3 has 13 amino acids. The CDR3 loop reads CATAGGGYNEQFF. The CDR3 region has the DNA TGTGCCACAGCGGGAGGGGGATACAATGAGCAGTTCTTC.

The chain uses TRBV30 and TRBJ1-4; TRBD1 matches at 12 bases. The CDR3 contains 16 residues. With V trimmed by 3 bases and J by 4 bases, 6 bases remained unmatched. Germline CDR1 is GTSNPN and CDR2 is SVGIG (reference sequence). The CDR3 reads CAWSGGTGGVNEKLFF. The CDR3 coding sequence is TGTGCCTGGAGCGGAGGGACAGGGGGCGTTAATGAAAAACTGTTTTTT. Variable domain in full (rest from reference TRBV30 and TRBJ1-4): SQTIHQWPATLVQPVGSPLSLECTVEGTSNPNLYWYRQAAGRGLQLLFYSVGIGQISSEVPQNLSASRPQDRQFILSSKKLLLSDSGFYLCAWSGGTGGVNEKLFFGSGTQLSVL.

The CDR3 region has the DNA TGCGCCAGCAGCCAAGATTCGGCTAGCGGGAGCTACGAGCAGTACTTC. It yields the protein CASSQDSASGSYEQYF. This chain links TRBV4-3 with TRBJ2-7, with 10 bases identical to TRBD2. Per germline, CDR1 LGHNA and CDR2 YSLEER. V was pared by 0 bases and J by 3 bases, with 5 bases of the junction left unmatched. The CDR3 runs 16 residues.